A single sample is the source of the 21 T cell receptor beta chains below, sequenced in a study of cytomegalovirus exposure and HLA in healthy donors. The data were produced by immunoSEQ multiplex PCR, yet TCRdb's version contains in-frame clones alone and is incomplete. The table lists more than 85,000 clones, 85% to 95% of them singletons. The sample consisted of PBMCs. Source of these receptors: a young woman in good health and CMV-seronegative.

This clone was seen a handful of times. The sample has other DNA sequences that encode this CDR3 too. The rearrangement links TRBV29-1 to TRBJ2-7; TRBD2 agrees at 12 bases. The CDR3 covers 15 residues. Germline CDR1 and CDR2: SQVTM and ANQGSEA. V dropped 3 bases and J dropped 3; count of bases not matched to a gene: 6. The CDR3 sequence is CSVEGWTSGDYEQYF. The DNA for the CDR3 is TGCAGCGTTGAGGGTTGGACTAGCGGGGACTACGAGCAGTACTTC.

The chain employs TRBV30 and TRBJ2-3, with 7 nucleotides matching TRBD2. Trimming removed 1 base from V and 3 bases from J; junction bases left unmatched: 4. Germline V gene lookup returns CDR1 GTSNPN and CDR2 SVGIG (reference sequence). This CDR3 is 14 amino acids long. CDR3 nucleotides: TGTGCCTGGAGTGGCGGCGGGAGAACAGATACGCAGTATTTT. Translating it yields CAWSGGGRTDTQYF. Supplemented by reference TRBV30 and TRBJ2-3, the full variable domain reads SQTIHQWPATLVQPVGSPLSLECTVEGTSNPNLYWYRQAAGRGLQLLFYSVGIGQISSEVPQNLSASRPQDRQFILSSKKLLLSDSGFYLCAWSGGGRTDTQYFGPGTRLTVL.

This clone was seen a few times. The rearrangement uses TRBV7-6 and TRBJ2-3; 10 bases agree with TRBD2. This CDR3 contains 16 residues. After removal of 2 bases from V and 3 bases from J, the junction contained 5 bases not matched to a gene. From germline, CDR1 is SGHVS and CDR2 FNYEAQ. The CDR3 DNA reads as TGTGCCAGCAGCTTAAGGGCGGGACTAGCGACAGATACGCAGTATTTT. This translates into CASSLRAGLATDTQYF.

The rearrangement uses TRBV9 and TRBJ2-3, with 7 bases matching TRBD2. J lost 3 bases, V lost 0 bases, and 7 bases had no gene match. The CDR3 covers 16 residues. Germline lookup yields CDR1 SGDLS and CDR2 YYNGEE. CDR3 in amino acids: CASSVVSGMITDTQYF. CDR3 DNA sequence: TGTGCCAGCAGCGTAGTAAGCGGGATGATTACAGATACGCAGTATTTT.

The chain is built from TRBV5-4 and TRBJ2-1, with 9 bases aligning to TRBD2. The CDR3 length is 15 residues. CDR1 is SGHNT and CDR2 is YYREEE in the germline V gene (reference sequence). Trimming cost V 2 bases and J 2 bases; bases outside gene matches: 2. The CDR3 protein is CASSFVAGAYNEQFF. Written as DNA, the CDR3 is TGTGCCAGCAGCTTTGTAGCGGGGGCCTACAATGAGCAGTTCTTC.

The CDR3 DNA reads as TGTGCCACGCAGAGACAGGGCTTAGCCAAAAACATTCAGTACTTC. As protein: CATQRQGLAKNIQYF. This rearrangement joins TRBV15 to TRBJ2-4; TRBD1 matches 7 bases. This CDR3 has 15 residues. With 9 bases clipped from V and 0 bases from J, the junction kept 8 bases outside the gene matches. The germline V gene has CDR1 LNHNV and CDR2 YYDKDF (reference sequence).

This sequence joins TRBV28 and TRBJ2-1; TRBD2 aligns across 11 bases. J was trimmed by 6 bases and V by 6 bases; bases with no gene match: 7. CDR3 size: 15 residues. Looked up from germline, CDR1 is MDHEN and CDR2 is SYDVKM. CDR3 in amino acids: CASSGTSGSFNEQFF. The CDR3 nucleotides read TGTGCCAGCAGCGGTACTAGCGGGAGCTTCAATGAGCAGTTCTTC. The entire variable domain, with the rest obtained from reference TRBV28 and TRBJ2-1, is as follows: DVKVTQSSRYLVKRTGEKVFLECVQDMDHENMFWYRQDPGLGLRLIYFSYDVKMKEKGDIPEGYSVSREKKERFSLILESASTNQTSMYLCASSGTSGSFNEQFFGPGTRLTVL.

The rearrangement joins TRBV29-1 to TRBJ2-1; D gene ambiguous. The V and J ends lost 5 bases and 3 bases respectively, with 14 bases between them. The germline CDR1 and CDR2 sequences are SQVTM and ANQGSEA. The length of the CDR3 is 14 residues. The CDR3 DNA follows: TGCAGCGTTAGAAGCCTCAATAGCTACAATGAGCAGTTCTTC. It encodes CSVRSLNSYNEQFF.

The CDR3 region is CASSMAAPLLEAFF. The CDR3 DNA reads TGTGCCAGTAGTATGGCGGCCCCACTCCTTGAAGCTTTCTTT. The V gene is TRBV19, the J gene TRBJ1-1; D unclear. Germline V gene sequence: CDR1 LNHDA, CDR2 SQIVND (reference sequence). Trimming shortened V by 3 bases and J by 7 bases, and 15 bases separated the two germline ends. This CDR3 has 14 amino acids.

V usage is TRBV7-8 and J usage is TRBJ2-7, with TRBD2 as a possible D gene (5 bases). Germline V CDR1 and CDR2: SGHVS, FQNEAQ. The CDR3 is 14 amino acids. With 2 bases removed from V and 3 bases from J, the gap between germline ends came to 11 bases. The CDR3 region is CASSLWGEGYEQYF. The CDR3 DNA reads TGTGCCAGCAGCTTATGGGGTGAGGGCTACGAGCAGTACTTC.

This chain joins TRBV19 and TRBJ2-2; D perhaps matches TRBD2 (6 bases). This CDR3 contains 14 residues. Trimming pared 6 bases from V and 3 bases from J, leaving 11 bases between. CDR1 and CDR2 from the germline V gene are LNHDA and SQIVND (reference sequence). The CDR3 loop reads CASSPWGDTGELFF. The CDR3 region has the DNA TGTGCCAGTAGCCCATGGGGGGACACCGGGGAGCTGTTTTTT.

This sequence joins TRBV10-2 and TRBJ2-7; 10 nucleotides agree with TRBD2. The V gene's germline CDR1 is WSHSY and CDR2 SAAADI. This CDR3 contains 16 residues. Trimming at V came to 2 bases and at J to 1 base, leaving 5 bases not matched to a gene. CDR3: CASSESLAGASYEQYF. The CDR3 nucleotides read TGCGCCAGCAGTGAGAGCCTAGCGGGAGCTTCCTACGAGCAGTACTTC.

The V gene is TRBV4-1, the J gene TRBJ2-1; 10 bases are shared with TRBD2. V dropped 5 bases and J dropped 7; count of bases not matched to a gene: 11. CDR1 and CDR2 (germline): MGHRA, YSYEKL. The length of the CDR3 is 16 residues. CDR3 loop: CASSFYSGTSENEQFF. The CDR3 DNA sequence: TGCGCCAGCAGCTTCTACTCCGGGACTAGCGAAAATGAGCAGTTCTTC.

The chain is built from TRBV5-1 and TRBJ1-4, with D possibly being TRBD1 (5 bases). CDR3 length: 15 amino acids. Germline loops: CDR1 SGHRS, CDR2 YFSETQ. The ends were cut back, 4 bases at V and 4 bases at J, with 14 bases in the middle. The CDR3 sequence is CASSPNSGINEKLFF. CDR3 bases: TGCGCCAGCAGCCCTAATTCAGGGATTAATGAAAAACTGTTTTTT.

This clone was detected only once. The chain links TRBV2 to TRBJ2-7, with 9 bases fitting TRBD1. The CDR3 has 14 amino acids. Germline values: CDR1 SNHLY, CDR2 FYNNEI. V was pared by 6 bases and J by 5 bases, with 8 bases of the junction left unmatched. CDR3 loop: CASRPGQGRDEQYF. The CDR3 DNA follows: TGTGCCAGCAGACCGGGACAGGGAAGGGACGAGCAGTACTTC.

This chain uses TRBV5-1 with TRBJ2-7, with D perhaps matching TRBD2 (6 bases). The germline V gene has CDR1 SGHRS and CDR2 YFSETQ. The CDR3 extends over 15 amino acids. Trimming pared 2 bases from V and 2 bases from J, leaving 14 bases between. CDR3 nucleotides: TGCGCCAGCAGCTTCCTACGGGACTCTACCTACGAGCAGTACTTC. Residues: CASSFLRDSTYEQYF.

The V and J genes are TRBV9 and TRBJ1-2; 7 positions agree with TRBD1. The CDR3 is 16 amino acids. The V and J ends lost 3 bases and 6 bases, in that order; junction bases with no gene match: 14. In germline, CDR1 is SGDLS, CDR2 YYNGEE. CDR3 sequence (DNA): TGTGCCAGCAGCGCTCCCAGGCAGGGGGAAAGGAATGGCTACACCTTC. This translates into CASSAPRQGERNGYTF.

The rearrangement links TRBV11-3 to TRBJ2-5, with TRBD1 as a possible D gene (7 bases). Germline assignment: CDR1 SGHNT and CDR2 YENEEA. With 2 bases removed from V and 7 bases from J, the gap between germline ends came to 17 bases. The CDR3 extends over 15 amino acids. CDR3 nucleotides: TGTGCCAGCAGCTTAAGTTCGGCCCAGGGGGGGACCCAGTACTTC. It codes for CASSLSSAQGGTQYF.

The chain carries TRBV30 and TRBJ1-5; 8 positions agree with TRBD1. With 1 base clipped from V and 6 bases from J, the junction kept 5 bases outside the gene matches. Per germline, CDR1 GTSNPN and CDR2 SVGIG (reference sequence). CDR3 length equals 14 residues. The CDR3 DNA sequence: TGTGCCTGGAGTGAACCAGGGGGCGCTCAGCCCCAGCATTTT. It encodes CAWSEPGGAQPQHF.

This chain uses TRBV9 with TRBJ2-1; 10 bases line up with TRBD1. This CDR3 spans 16 amino acids. Germline CDR1 is SGDLS and CDR2 is YYNGEE. The junction had 6 bases not matched to a gene; V was cut back by 0 bases and J by 6 bases. CDR3 nucleotides: TGTGCCAGCAGCGTAGGCCGGACAGGGGGGTTCAATGAGCAGTTCTTC. This gives the protein CASSVGRTGGFNEQFF.

V usage is TRBV5-8 and J usage is TRBJ2-7, with 8 bases aligning to TRBD1. The V gene's germline CDR1 is SGHTS and CDR2 YDEGEE. V was clipped by 4 bases and J by 1 base; unmatched bases: 4. The CDR3 contains 14 residues. The CDR3 DNA follows: TGTGCCAGCAGCCCCCGGACAGGGTCCTACGAGCAGTACTTC. Amino acids: CASSPRTGSYEQYF.